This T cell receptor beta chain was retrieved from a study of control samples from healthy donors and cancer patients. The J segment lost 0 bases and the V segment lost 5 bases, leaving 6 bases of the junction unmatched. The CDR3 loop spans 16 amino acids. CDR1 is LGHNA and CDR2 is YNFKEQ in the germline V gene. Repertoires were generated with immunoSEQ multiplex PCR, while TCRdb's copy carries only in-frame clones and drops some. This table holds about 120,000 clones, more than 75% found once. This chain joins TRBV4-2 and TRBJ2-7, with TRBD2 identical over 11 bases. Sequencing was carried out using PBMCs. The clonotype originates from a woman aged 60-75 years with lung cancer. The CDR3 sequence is CASSWALAGDSYEQYF. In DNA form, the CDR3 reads TGTGCCAGCAGCTGGGCACTAGCGGGGGACTCCTACGAGCAGTACTTC.